Reported below is one TCR beta chain. Its antigen is not identified. This specimen comes from a study of CXCR3-negative and CXCR3-positive naive CD8 T cells. Study-level results: CXCR3-expressing naive cells carried TRB CDR3s more hydrophobic than those of CXCR3-negative naive cells.

The length of the CDR3 is 14 residues. CDR1 is LGHNT and CDR2 is FRNRAP in the germline V gene. The libraries of TRB cDNA were constructed through 5' RACE using UMI labels. One entry per CDR3 protein, without DNA, is what TCRdb gives after re-calling the 5' RACE reads. This sample's clone table lists about 84,000 distinct CDR3 sequences. Material for sequencing was naive CXCR3+ CD8+ T cells from blood. This sample's subset: CD45RO-CCR7+CD27+CD95- naive CD8+ T cells expressing CXCR3 (TNR3+). This clonotype was obtained from a human donor in good health. Some clones in this sample may be carry-over from other donors' samples. V is TRBV12-5 and J is TRBJ2-1; TCRdb selects TRBD2, and the lack of DNA leaves this call unchecked. CDR3 sequence: CASGSGGAYNEQLF.